This T cell receptor beta chain is from a study of blood T cell repertoires in COVID-19. Study in general: Specimens from acute and convalescent COVID-19 originated in the United States, Italy and Spain.

Per the original methods: Counts of nucleated cells, estimated from reference gene primer amplification, were obtained. The repertoire was sequenced with immunoSEQ multiplex PCR; TCRdb's copy has only in-frame clones and lacks some. V and J calls and clone size are those listed in that table; D and trimming were worked out from the DNA. The table has 210,000 or so clones, 65% to 85% seen once. Seattle patients were enrolled while actively infected and followed longitudinally. Germline CDR1 reads SGHRS; CDR2 reads YFSETQ. The V and J ends lost 0 bases and 1 base respectively, with 10 bases between them. The CDR3 length is 15 residues.

This chain connects TRBV5-1 to TRBJ1-1; weak D call: TRBD1 (5 bases). This receptor was identified in a woman younger than 45 with COVID-19, enrolled during active disease. The material sequenced was peripheral blood. This CDR3 is CASSLVRGSNTEAFF. CDR3 sequence (DNA): TGCGCCAGCAGCTTGGTTCGGGGGTCGAACACTGAAGCTTTCTTT. The whole variable domain, remainder taken from reference TRBV5-1 and TRBJ1-1, is KAGVTQTPRYLIKTRGQQVTLSCSPISGHRSVSWYQQTPGQGLQFLFEYFSETQRNKGNFPGRFSGRQFSNSRSEMNVSTLELGDSALYLCASSLVRGSNTEAFFGQGTRLTVV.